In this sample, the clone carrying this TCR beta chain turned up many times. One junction end disagrees with the germline gene, perhaps due to a read error. This specimen comes from a study of Graves' ophthalmopathy and Graves' hyperthyroidism. The diagnostic workup employed clinical symptoms, serum thyroxine, TRAb, thyroid ultrasound and orbital computed tomography. Amplified material comprised TCR beta CDR3 regions derived from RNA transcripts. HTBI primers served in a first-round RT-PCR, which a second-round multiplex PCR followed. TCRdb re-derived calls from the multiplex PCR reads in MiXCR, one entry per CDR3 protein. The sample records tens of thousands of distinct CDR3 sequences, around half being singletons. CDR3 size: 12 residues. Germline lookup yields CDR1 SEHNR and CDR2 FQNEAQ (reference sequence).

The chain recombines TRBV7-9 with TRBJ1-6, with no clear D. This receptor was identified in an adult woman with stable Graves' hyperthyroidism. Sequencing input: peripheral blood. The CDR3 region has the DNA TGTGCCAGCAGCTCCTTTAATTCACCCCTCCACTTT. Its protein product is CASSSFNSPLHF.